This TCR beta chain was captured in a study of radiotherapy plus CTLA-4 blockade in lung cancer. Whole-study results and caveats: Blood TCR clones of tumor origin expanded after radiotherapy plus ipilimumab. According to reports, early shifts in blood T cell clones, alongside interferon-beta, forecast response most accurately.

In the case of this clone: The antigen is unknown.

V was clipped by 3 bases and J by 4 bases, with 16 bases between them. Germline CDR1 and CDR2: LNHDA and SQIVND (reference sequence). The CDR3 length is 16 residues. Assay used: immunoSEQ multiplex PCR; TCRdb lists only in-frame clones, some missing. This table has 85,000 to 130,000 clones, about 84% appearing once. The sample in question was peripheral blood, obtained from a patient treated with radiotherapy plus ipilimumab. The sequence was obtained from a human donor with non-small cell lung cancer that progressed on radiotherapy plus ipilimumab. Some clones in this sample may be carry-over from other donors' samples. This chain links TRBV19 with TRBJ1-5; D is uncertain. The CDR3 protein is CASSISPGSPNQPQHF. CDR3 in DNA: TGTGCCAGTAGTATCTCCCCGGGCAGCCCTAATCAGCCCCAGCATTTT.